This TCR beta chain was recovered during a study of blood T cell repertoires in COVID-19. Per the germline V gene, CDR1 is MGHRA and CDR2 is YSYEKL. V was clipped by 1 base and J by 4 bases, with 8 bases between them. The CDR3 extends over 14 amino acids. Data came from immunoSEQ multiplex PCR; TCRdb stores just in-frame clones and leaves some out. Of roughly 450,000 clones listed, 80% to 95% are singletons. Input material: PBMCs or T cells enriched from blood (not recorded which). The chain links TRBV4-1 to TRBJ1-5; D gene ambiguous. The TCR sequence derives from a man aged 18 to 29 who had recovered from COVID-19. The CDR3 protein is CASSQGNNNQPQHF. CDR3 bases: TGCGCCAGCAGCCAAGGTAACAATAATCAGCCCCAGCATTTT.